Listed below are T cell receptor beta chains from one sample, sequenced in a study of blood T cell repertoires in COVID-19. Assay used: immunoSEQ multiplex PCR; TCRdb lists only in-frame clones, some missing. The table lists 160,000 or so clones, around 84% of them singletons, with roughly 8% in the top ten. The sample consisted of PBMCs or T cells enriched from blood (not recorded which). The receptors here all came from a woman aged 45-65 years who had recovered from COVID-19. CDR3s include the opening cysteine and the closing phenylalanine or tryptophan. D genes are given only for firm matches. The size entry is marked missing in some rows and otherwise reads once, few, many or a size class.

abundance | j_gene | v_gene | d_gene | CDR3nt | CDR3aa
once | TRBJ2-3 | TRBV28 | TRBD1 | TGTGCCAGCAGTTTAACGGGACAGGGTGTAGATACGCAGTATTTT | CASSLTGQGVDTQYF
- | TRBJ2-5 | TRBV2 | - | TGTGCCAGCAGTGGACGGAACAGGGAGGGGACCCAGTACTTC | CASSGRNREGTQYF
few | TRBJ2-5 | TRBV19 | - | TGTGCCAGTAGTATGGGGGGGCTTTGGAAGACCCAGTACTTC | CASSMGGLWKTQYF
- | TRBJ2-7 | TRBV5-1 | - | TGCGCCAGCAGACCTCCGGGACTCACCTACGAGCAGTACTTC | CASRPPGLTYEQYF
- | TRBJ2-1 | TRBV7-2 | - | TGTGCCAGCAGCTTAAGCCCAGGGTGGAATGAGCAGTTCTTC | CASSLSPGWNEQFF
- | TRBJ1-1 | TRBV28 | - | TGTGCCAGCAGTTTGGGGATACCAGGAGGCACTGAAGCTTTCTTT | CASSLGIPGGTEAFF
- | TRBJ2-1 | TRBV13 | - | TGTGCCAGCAGCTCACCCGGGACTTCCTCCTACAATGAGCAGTTCTTC | CASSSPGTSSYNEQFF
- | TRBJ1-3 | TRBV2 | TRBD1 | TGTGCCAGCCGGGACAGGGGATTCTCTGGAAACACCATATATTTT | CASRDRGFSGNTIYF
- | TRBJ1-2 | TRBV5-4 | TRBD1 | TGTGCCAGCAGCTTGGATGACAGGGTGCGCGGCTACACCTTC | CASSLDDRVRGYTF
once | TRBJ2-1 | TRBV19 | TRBD2 | TGTGCCAGTAGTATTTCGCTAGCGGGAGGGAAATACAATGAGCAGTTCTTC | CASSISLAGGKYNEQFF
- | TRBJ2-7 | TRBV19 | - | TGTGCCAGTAGTATCGGGGGTAACTACGAGCAGTACTTC | CASSIGGNYEQYF
- | TRBJ2-1 | TRBV28 | TRBD2 | TGTGCCAGCAGGCGCGGGAGTTATCACAATGAGCAGTTCTTC | CASRRGSYHNEQFF
- | TRBJ1-5 | TRBV6-2/TRBV6-3 | - | TGTGCCAGCAGTTACTCGATACGGGATTATAGCAATCAGCCCCAGCATTTT | CASSYSIRDYSNQPQHF
- | TRBJ2-7 | TRBV29-1 | TRBD2 | TGCAGCGTTCCCCGGACTAGCGGGAGTTACGAGCAGTACTTC | CSVPRTSGSYEQYF
- | TRBJ2-7 | TRBV19 | TRBD2 | TGTGCCAGTAGTACTCTAGCGGGACGCTACGAGCAGTACTTC | CASSTLAGRYEQYF
few | TRBJ1-1 | TRBV10-1 | - | TGCGCCGGGACAGAAGCTTTCTTT | CAGTEAFF
once | TRBJ1-2 | TRBV10-3 | TRBD1 | TGTGCCATCAGAGCAGAGACAGGGGCTAACTATGGCTACACCTTC | CAIRAETGANYGYTF
- | TRBJ2-5 | TRBV7-2 | TRBD2 | TGTGCCAGCAGCTCTAGCGGGAGGCGGGAGACCCAGTACTTC | CASSSSGRRETQYF
- | TRBJ2-1 | TRBV7-3 | - | TGTGCCAGCAGTCCAAGCCGGGGGGCCTCCTACAATGAGCAGTTCTTC | CASSPSRGASYNEQFF
- | TRBJ1-5 | TRBV2 | - | TGTGCCAGCATCAGCGGTCGGGGGTCGAGTCAGCCCCAGCATTTT | CASISGRGSSQPQHF
- | TRBJ2-7 | TRBV2 | - | TGTGCCAGCAGTGAACAGGGGGGAGTCGCCTACGAGCAGTACTTC | CASSEQGGVAYEQYF
- | TRBJ2-1 | TRBV27 | - | TGTGCCAGCATCACAGGGCGTGAGCAGTTCTTC | CASITGREQFF
- | TRBJ2-1 | TRBV24-1 | TRBD2 | TGTGCCACCAGTGCTAGCGGCGCGAGGGATGAGCAGTTCTTC | CATSASGARDEQFF
- | TRBJ2-1 | TRBV29-1 | - | TGCAGCGTTCTTTACAGGGTGAGGAATGAGCAGTTCTTC | CSVLYRVRNEQFF
- | TRBJ1-2 | TRBV11-3 | - | TGTGCCAGCAGCTTCGAACAGGGATCCTACTACTATGGCTACACCTTC | CASSFEQGSYYYGYTF
- | TRBJ1-4 | TRBV7-9 | - | TGTGCCAGCAGCTCCAGGGTCGGACAAGAAAAACTGTTTTTT | CASSSRVGQEKLFF
- | TRBJ1-2 | TRBV7-2 | - | TGTGCCAGCAGCACCCGGACAGTCTACACCTTC | CASSTRTVYTF
- | TRBJ1-4 | TRBV19 | TRBD1 | TGTGCCAGCCGCCGCCTTGAAGGGGGCCAGGAAAAACTGTTTTTT | CASRRLEGGQEKLFF
- | TRBJ2-3 | TRBV9 | TRBD2 | TGTGCCAGTGGGACTAGCGGCACAGATACGCAGTATTTT | CASGTSGTDTQYF
- | TRBJ2-5 | TRBV11-1 | - | TGTGCCAGCAGCCATCGGGAGACCCAGTACTTC | CASSHRETQYF
once | TRBJ1-1 | TRBV3-1/TRBV3-2 | TRBD1 | TGTGCCAGCAGCCAAGTATCGGGACAGGGTTTCTGGAACACTGAAGCTTTCTTT | CASSQVSGQGFWNTEAFF
- | TRBJ1-6 | TRBV27 | - | TGTGCCAGCAGTTTAGAGCCGGGTTCACCCCTCCACTTT | CASSLEPGSPLHF
- | TRBJ1-1 | TRBV11-2 | - | TGTGCCAGCAGCCCTAGGACAGCGCCTATGAACACTGAAGCTTTCTTT | CASSPRTAPMNTEAFF
- | TRBJ1-2 | TRBV21-1 | - | TGTGCCAGCAGCGAGGGACAGGGGGACGGCTATGGCTACACCTTC | CASSEGQGDGYGYTF
- | TRBJ2-7 | TRBV28 | TRBD1 | TGTGCCAGCGCCCGGGACAGTCCGTACGAGCAGTACTTC | CASARDSPYEQYF
- | TRBJ2-7 | TRBV5-1 | - | TGCGCCAGCAGGGAGGACAGTACCACCTACGAGCAGTACTTC | CASREDSTTYEQYF
- | TRBJ2-7 | TRBV19 | - | TGTGCCAGTAGTATGACAGTCTCCTACGAGCAGTACTTC | CASSMTVSYEQYF
- | TRBJ2-4 | TRBV2 | TRBD1 | TGTGCCAGCAGTGAGGGGACAGGGGTAGAAAACATTCAGTACTTC | CASSEGTGVENIQYF
- | TRBJ1-5 | TRBV7-2 | - | TGTGCCAGCAGCTTAAATGAGGCTTTACATTTT | CASSLNEALHF
few | TRBJ2-1 | TRBV28 | TRBD2 | TGTGCCAGCAGTTTGACTAGCGGGAGGACTGATGAGCAGTTCTTC | CASSLTSGRTDEQFF
- | TRBJ1-6 | TRBV9 | - | TGTGCCAGCAGCGGGGAGGGAGGCTCCTATAATTCACCCCTCCACTTT | CASSGEGGSYNSPLHF
- | TRBJ1-2 | TRBV12-3/TRBV12-4 | TRBD1 | TGTGCCAGCAGTTCAGGGGGTGGCTACACCTTC | CASSSGGGYTF
- | TRBJ2-1 | TRBV29-1 | TRBD1 | TGCAGCGTCCGGGACAGGGGGCGCGGTGAGCAGTTCTTC | CSVRDRGRGEQFF
- | TRBJ1-5 | TRBV2 | - | TGTGCCAGCAAAATGTCGGGGGGATCCGACAATCAGCCCCAGCATTTT | CASKMSGGSDNQPQHF
- | TRBJ1-1 | TRBV5-5 | - | TGTGCCAGCAGCTTGGCAGCGACAGGCTGGGACACTGAAGCTTTCTTT | CASSLAATGWDTEAFF
- | TRBJ2-7 | TRBV27 | - | TGTGCCAGCAGTTACACAGACCACGAGCAGTACTTC | CASSYTDHEQYF
- | TRBJ1-5 | TRBV6-5 | TRBD1 | TGTGCCAGCAGTTACTCTATGGGGACAGGGGAACAGCCCCAGCATTTT | CASSYSMGTGEQPQHF
- | TRBJ1-1 | TRBV6-5 | - | TGTGCCAGCAGATCAGGGTACACTGAAGCTTTCTTT | CASRSGYTEAFF
- | TRBJ2-6 | TRBV25-1 | TRBD1 | TGTGCCAGCAGTGGGGACAGGGGGTCTGGGGCCAACGTCCTGACTTTC | CASSGDRGSGANVLTF
- | TRBJ2-7 | TRBV18 | TRBD1 | TGTGCCAGCTCACAGACAGGGAACTCCTACGAGCAGTACTTC | CASSQTGNSYEQYF
- | TRBJ2-2 | TRBV7-9 | TRBD2 | TGTGCCAGCAGCTTTTCCGGGACTAGCGGAGTGCAGAACACCGGGGAGCTGTTTTTT | CASSFSGTSGVQNTGELFF